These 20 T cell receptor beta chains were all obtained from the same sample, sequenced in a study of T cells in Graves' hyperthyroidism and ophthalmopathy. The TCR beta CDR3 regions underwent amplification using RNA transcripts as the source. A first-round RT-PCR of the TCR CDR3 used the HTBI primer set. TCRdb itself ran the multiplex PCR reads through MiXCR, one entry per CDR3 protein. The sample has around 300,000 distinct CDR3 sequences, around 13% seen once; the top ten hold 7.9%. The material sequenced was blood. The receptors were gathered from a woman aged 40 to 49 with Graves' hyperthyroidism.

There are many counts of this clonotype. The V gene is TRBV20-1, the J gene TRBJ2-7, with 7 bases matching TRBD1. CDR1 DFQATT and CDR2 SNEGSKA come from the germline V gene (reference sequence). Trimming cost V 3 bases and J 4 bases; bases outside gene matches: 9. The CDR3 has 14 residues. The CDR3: CSASAQGGSYEQYF. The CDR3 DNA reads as TGCAGTGCTAGTGCTCAAGGGGGCAGTTACGAGCAGTACTTC.

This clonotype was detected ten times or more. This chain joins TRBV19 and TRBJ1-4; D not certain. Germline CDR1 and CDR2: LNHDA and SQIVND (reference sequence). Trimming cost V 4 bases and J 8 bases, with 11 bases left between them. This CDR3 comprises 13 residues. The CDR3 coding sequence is TGTGCCAGTAGTACCTGGTCTGGCGAAAAACTGTTTTTT. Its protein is CASSTWSGEKLFF.

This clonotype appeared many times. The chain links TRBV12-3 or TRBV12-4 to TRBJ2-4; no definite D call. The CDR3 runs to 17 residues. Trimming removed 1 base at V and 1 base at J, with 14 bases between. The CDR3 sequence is CASSLGNGERAKNIQYF. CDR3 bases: TGTGCCAGCAGTTTAGGGAATGGGGAACGGGCCAAAAACATTCAGTACTTC.

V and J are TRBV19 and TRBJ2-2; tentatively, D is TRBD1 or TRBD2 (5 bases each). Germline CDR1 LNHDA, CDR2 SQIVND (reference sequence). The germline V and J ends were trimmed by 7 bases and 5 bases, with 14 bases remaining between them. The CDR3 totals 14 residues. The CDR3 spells CASIRDHETGELFF. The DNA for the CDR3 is TGTGCCAGTATCAGGGACCACGAAACCGGGGAGCTGTTTTTT.

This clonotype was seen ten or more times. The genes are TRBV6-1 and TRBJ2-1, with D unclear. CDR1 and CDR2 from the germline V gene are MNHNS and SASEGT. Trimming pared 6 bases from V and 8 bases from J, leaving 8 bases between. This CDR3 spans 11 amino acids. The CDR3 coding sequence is TGTGCCAGCAGCTTCGGCGATGAGCAGTTCTTC. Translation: CASSFGDEQFF.

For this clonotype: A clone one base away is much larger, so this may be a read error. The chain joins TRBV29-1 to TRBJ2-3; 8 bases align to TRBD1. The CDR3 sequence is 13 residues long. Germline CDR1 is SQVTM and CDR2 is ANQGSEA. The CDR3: CSVRDRSTETQYF. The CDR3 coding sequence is TGCAGCGTCCGGGACAGGAGCACAGAGACGCAGTATTTT.

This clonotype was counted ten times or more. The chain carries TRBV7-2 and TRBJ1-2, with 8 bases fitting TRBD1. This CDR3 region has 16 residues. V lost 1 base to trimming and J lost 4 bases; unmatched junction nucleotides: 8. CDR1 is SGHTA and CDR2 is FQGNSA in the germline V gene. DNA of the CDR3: TGTGCCAGCAGCTTAGTTTTTGGACAGGGTTCCTATGGCTACACCTTC. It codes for CASSLVFGQGSYGYTF.

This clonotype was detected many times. CDR3 in amino acids: CASSLGDRIDTQYF. CDR3 in DNA: TGTGCCAGCAGCTTGGGGGACAGGATAGATACGCAGTATTTT. The J gene is TRBJ2-3, the V gene TRBV7-8; 8 bases map to TRBD1. The CDR3 is made up of 14 amino acids. CDR1 SGHVS and CDR2 FQNEAQ come from the germline V gene. Losses at the gene ends were 3 bases for V and 5 bases for J; bases not matched to a gene: 4.

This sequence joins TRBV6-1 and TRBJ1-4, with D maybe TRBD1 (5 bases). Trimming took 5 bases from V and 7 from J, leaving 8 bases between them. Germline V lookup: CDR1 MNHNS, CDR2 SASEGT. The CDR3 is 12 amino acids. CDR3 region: CASSPDSEKLFF. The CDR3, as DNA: TGTGCCAGCAGTCCCGACAGTGAAAAACTGTTTTTT.

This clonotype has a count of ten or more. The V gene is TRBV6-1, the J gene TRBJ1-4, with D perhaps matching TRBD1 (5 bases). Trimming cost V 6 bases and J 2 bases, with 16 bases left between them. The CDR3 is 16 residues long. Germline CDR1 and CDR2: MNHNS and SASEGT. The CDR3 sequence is CASSYGGGSTNEKLFF. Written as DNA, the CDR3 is TGTGCCAGCAGCTACGGGGGTGGGTCGACTAATGAAAAACTGTTTTTT.

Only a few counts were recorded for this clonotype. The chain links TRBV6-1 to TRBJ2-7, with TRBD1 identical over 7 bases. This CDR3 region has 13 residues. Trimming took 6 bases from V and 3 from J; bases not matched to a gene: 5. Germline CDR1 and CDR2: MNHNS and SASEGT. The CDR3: CASSPGQNYEQYF. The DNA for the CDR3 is TGTGCCAGCAGCCCGGGACAGAACTACGAGCAGTACTTC.

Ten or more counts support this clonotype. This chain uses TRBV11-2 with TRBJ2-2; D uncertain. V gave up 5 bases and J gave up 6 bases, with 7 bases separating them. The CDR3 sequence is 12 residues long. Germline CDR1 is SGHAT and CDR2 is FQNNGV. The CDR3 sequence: CASSTKAGELFF. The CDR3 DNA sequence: TGTGCCAGCAGCACGAAGGCCGGGGAGCTGTTTTTT. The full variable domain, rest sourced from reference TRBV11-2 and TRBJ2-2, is EAGVAQSPRYKIIEKRQSVAFWCNPISGHATLYWYQQILGQGPKLLIQFQNNGVVDDSQLPKDRFSAERLKGVDSTLKIQPAKLEDSAVYLCASSTKAGELFFGEGSRLTVL.

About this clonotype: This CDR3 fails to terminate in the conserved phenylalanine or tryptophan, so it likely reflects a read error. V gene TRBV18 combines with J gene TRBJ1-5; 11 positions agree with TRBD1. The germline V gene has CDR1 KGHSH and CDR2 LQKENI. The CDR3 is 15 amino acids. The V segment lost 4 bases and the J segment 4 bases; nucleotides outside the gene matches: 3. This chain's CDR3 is CASSLGTGGNQPQHL. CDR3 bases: TGTGCCAGCTCACTGGGGACAGGGGGTAATCAGCCCCAGCATCTT.

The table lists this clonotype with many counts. The CDR3 spells CASSSGRGRSETQYF. CDR3 DNA sequence: TGTGCCAGCTCAAGCGGCAGGGGGCGATCAGAGACCCAGTACTTC. The rearrangement uses TRBV18 and TRBJ2-5; 8 nucleotides agree with TRBD1. V shed 5 bases, J shed 4 bases, and the junction held 9 bases outside the gene matches. Germline V gene lookup returns CDR1 KGHSH and CDR2 LQKENI. The CDR3 contains 15 residues.

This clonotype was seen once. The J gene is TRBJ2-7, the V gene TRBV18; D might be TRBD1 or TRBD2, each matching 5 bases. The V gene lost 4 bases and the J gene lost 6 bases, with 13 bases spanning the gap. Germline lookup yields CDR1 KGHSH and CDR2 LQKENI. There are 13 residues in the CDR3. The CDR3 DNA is TGTGCCAGCTCACAACCGGGACGGCCCGAGCAGTACTTC. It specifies CASSQPGRPEQYF. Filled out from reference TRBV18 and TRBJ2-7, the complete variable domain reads NAGVMQNPRHLVRRRGQEARLRCSPMKGHSHVYWYRQLPEEGLKFMVYLQKENIIDESGMPKERFSAEFPKEGPSILRIQQVVRGDSAAYFCASSQPGRPEQYFGPGTRLTVT.

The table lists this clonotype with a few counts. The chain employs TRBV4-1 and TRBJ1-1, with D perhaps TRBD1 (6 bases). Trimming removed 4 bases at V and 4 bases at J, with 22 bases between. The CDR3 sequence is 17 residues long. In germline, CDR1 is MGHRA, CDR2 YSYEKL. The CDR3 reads CASSPMVWDTIGTEAFF. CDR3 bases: TGCGCCAGCAGCCCGATGGTCTGGGACACAATTGGCACTGAAGCTTTCTTT.

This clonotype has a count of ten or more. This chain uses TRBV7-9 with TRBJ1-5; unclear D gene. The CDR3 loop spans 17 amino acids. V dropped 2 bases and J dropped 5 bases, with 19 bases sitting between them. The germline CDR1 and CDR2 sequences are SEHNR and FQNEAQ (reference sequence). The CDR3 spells CASSLRASRTSYQPQHF. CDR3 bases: TGTGCCAGCAGCTTAAGAGCCTCCCGCACCTCCTATCAGCCCCAGCATTTT.

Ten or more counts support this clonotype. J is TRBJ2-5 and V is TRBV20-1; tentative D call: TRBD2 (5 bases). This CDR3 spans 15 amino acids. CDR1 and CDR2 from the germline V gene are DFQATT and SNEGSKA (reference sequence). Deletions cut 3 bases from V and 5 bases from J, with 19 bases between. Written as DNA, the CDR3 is TGCAGTGCTAGTGATCTAGCTTTCCAACGGGAGACCCAGTACTTC. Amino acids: CSASDLAFQRETQYF.

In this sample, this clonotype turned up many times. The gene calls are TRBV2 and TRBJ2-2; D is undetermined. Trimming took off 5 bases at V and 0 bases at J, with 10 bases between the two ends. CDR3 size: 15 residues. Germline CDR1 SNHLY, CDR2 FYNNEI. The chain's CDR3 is CASSPGLANTGELFF. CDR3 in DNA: TGTGCCAGCAGTCCCGGTCTAGCGAACACCGGGGAGCTGTTTTTT.

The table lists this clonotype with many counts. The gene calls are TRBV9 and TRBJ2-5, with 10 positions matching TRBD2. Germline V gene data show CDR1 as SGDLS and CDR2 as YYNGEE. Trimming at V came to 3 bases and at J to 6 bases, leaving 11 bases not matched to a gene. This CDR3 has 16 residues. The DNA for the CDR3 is TGTGCCAGCAGCGAATCTAGCGGGGGCACCCTAAAGACCCAGTACTTC. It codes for CASSESSGGTLKTQYF.